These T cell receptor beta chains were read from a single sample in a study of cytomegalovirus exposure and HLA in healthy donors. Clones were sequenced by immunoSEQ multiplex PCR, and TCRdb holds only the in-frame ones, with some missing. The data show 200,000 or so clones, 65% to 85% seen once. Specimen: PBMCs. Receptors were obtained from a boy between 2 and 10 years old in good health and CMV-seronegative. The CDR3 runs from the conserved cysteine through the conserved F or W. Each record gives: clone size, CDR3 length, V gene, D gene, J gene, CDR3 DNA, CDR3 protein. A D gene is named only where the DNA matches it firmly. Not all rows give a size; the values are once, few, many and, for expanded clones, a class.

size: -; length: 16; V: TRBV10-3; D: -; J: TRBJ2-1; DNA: TGTGCCATCAGTGAGTCCTCGGGACTCGTATACAATGAGCAGTTCTTC; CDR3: CAISESSGLVYNEQFF
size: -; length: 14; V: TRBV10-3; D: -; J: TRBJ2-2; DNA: TGTGCCCTCCGAGGGGGTCCTTGGAGCGGGGAGCTGTTTTTT; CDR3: CALRGGPWSGELFF
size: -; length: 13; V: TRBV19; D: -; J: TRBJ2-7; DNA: TGTGCCAGTAGCCAGAGACGGGTTGACGAGCAGTACTTC; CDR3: CASSQRRVDEQYF
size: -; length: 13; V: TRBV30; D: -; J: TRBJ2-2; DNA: TGTGCCTGGAGACGAGGGTACACCGGGGAGCTGTTTTTT; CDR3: CAWRRGYTGELFF
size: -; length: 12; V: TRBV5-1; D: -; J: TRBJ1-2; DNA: TGCGCCAGCAGCTTGGACAGCTATGGCTACACCTTC; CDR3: CASSLDSYGYTF
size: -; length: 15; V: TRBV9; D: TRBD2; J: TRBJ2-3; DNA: TGTGCCAGCAGCCGACTAGCGGGGGTTTCAGATACGCAGTATTTT; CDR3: CASSRLAGVSDTQYF
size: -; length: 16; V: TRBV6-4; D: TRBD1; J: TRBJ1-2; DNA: TGTGCCAGCAGTGCGTTTTCGGCAGGGGGAATGGGGGGCTACACCTTC; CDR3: CASSAFSAGGMGGYTF
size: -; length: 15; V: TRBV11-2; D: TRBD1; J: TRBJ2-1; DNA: TGTGCCGTGGACAGGGCCCCTATCTCCTACAATGAGCAGTTCTTC; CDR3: CAVDRAPISYNEQFF
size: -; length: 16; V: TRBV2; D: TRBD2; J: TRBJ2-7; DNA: TGTGCCAGCAGTGGGCTCGCGGGGGATGAGGGATACGAGCAGTACTTC; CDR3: CASSGLAGDEGYEQYF
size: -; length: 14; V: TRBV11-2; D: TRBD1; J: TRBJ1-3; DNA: TGTGCCAGCAGCTTGACAGGGTCCGGAAACACCATATATTTT; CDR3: CASSLTGSGNTIYF
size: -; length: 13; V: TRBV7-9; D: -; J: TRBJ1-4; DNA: TGTGCCAGCAGCTTAGTCGGAGGCGAAAAACTGTTTTTT; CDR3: CASSLVGGEKLFF
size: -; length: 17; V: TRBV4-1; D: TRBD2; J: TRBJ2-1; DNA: TGCGCCAGCAGCCAAGAAACCAGCGGGGGGGCTCTTAATGAGCAGTTCTTC; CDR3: CASSQETSGGALNEQFF
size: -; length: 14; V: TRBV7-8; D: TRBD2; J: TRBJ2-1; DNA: TGTGCCAGCAGCCGCCCGGGGGGGCTAAATGAGCAGTTCTTC; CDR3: CASSRPGGLNEQFF
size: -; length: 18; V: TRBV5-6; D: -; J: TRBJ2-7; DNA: TGTGCCAGCAGCTTGGGGGAGGACTCCCATATTCCACGCTACGAGCAGTACTTC; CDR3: CASSLGEDSHIPRYEQYF
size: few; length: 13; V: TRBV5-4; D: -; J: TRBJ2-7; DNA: TGTGCCAGCAGCTACCGACAGGGAGGCGAGCAGTACTTC; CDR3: CASSYRQGGEQYF
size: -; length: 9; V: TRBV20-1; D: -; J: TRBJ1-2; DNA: TGCAGTCCGACTGGTGGCTACACCTTC; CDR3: CSPTGGYTF
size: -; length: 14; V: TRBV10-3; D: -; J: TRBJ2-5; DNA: TGTGCCGCCGGATCCGCGGGGGCAAAAGAGACCCAGTACTTC; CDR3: CAAGSAGAKETQYF
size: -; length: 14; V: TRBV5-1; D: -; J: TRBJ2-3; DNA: TGCGCCAGCAGCTTGGAAGGGGGATCAGATACGCAGTATTTT; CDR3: CASSLEGGSDTQYF
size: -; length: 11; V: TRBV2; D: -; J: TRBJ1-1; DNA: TGTGCCAGCAAGCTGAACACTGAAGCTTTCTTT; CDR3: CASKLNTEAFF
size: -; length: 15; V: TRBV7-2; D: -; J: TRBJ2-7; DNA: TGTGCCAGCAGCTTAGACAATACGGGAACCTACGAGCAGTACTTC; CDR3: CASSLDNTGTYEQYF
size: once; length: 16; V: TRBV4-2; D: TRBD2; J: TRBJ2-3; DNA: TGTGCCAGCAGCCTCTACCCGGGACTAGCTCAAGATACGCAGTATTTT; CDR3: CASSLYPGLAQDTQYF
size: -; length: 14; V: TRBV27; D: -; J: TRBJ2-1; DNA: TGTGCCAGCAGTTCCCTAGGTACCTACAATGAGCAGTTCTTC; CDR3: CASSSLGTYNEQFF
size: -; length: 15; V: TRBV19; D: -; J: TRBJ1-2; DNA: TGTGCCAGTAGTATTCCCCTGGCAGAATACTATGGCTACACCTTC; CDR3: CASSIPLAEYYGYTF
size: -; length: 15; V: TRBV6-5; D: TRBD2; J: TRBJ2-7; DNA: TGTGCCAGCAGTTACTCGACGGGGGGGGGTTACGAGCAGTACTTC; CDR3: CASSYSTGGGYEQYF
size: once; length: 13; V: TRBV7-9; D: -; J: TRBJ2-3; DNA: TGTGCCAGCAGCTCGACAGCTACAGATACGCAGTATTTT; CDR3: CASSSTATDTQYF
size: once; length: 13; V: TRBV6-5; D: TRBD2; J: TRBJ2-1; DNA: TGTGCCAGCAGTCGTAGCGGGGGCCGGGTGCAGTTCTTC; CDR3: CASSRSGGRVQFF
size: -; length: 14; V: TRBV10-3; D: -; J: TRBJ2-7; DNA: TGTGCCATCAGTGAGTCGGGGAGTGCTTACGAGCAGTACTTC; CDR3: CAISESGSAYEQYF
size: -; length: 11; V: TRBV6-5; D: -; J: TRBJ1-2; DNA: TGTGCCAGCAGTTCCGGGGATGGCTACACCTTC; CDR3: CASSSGDGYTF
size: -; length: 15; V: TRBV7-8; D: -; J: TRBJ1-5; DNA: TGTGCCAGCAGCGGGGAGGTGGGGGGCAATCAGCCCCAGCATTTT; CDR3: CASSGEVGGNQPQHF
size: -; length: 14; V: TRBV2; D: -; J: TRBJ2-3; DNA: TGTGCCAGCCGGACGGGGGGCCAGCTGGATACGCAGTATTTT; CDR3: CASRTGGQLDTQYF
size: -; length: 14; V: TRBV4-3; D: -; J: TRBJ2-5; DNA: TGCGCCAGCAGCCAACGGACTGAAGTGGGGACCCAGTACTTC; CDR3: CASSQRTEVGTQYF
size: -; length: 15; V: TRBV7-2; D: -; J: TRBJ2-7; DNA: TGTGCCAGCAGCTTAGTGGTCGGGGGATCCTACGAGCAGTACTTC; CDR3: CASSLVVGGSYEQYF
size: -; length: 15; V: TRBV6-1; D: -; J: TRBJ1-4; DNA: TGTGCCAGCAGTAATAGAGGCAGGGAAAATGAAAAACTGTTTTTT; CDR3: CASSNRGRENEKLFF
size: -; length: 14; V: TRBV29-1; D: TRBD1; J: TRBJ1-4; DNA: TGCAGTGTCAGGACAGGGGCCTCAAATGAAAAACTGTTTTTT; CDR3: CSVRTGASNEKLFF
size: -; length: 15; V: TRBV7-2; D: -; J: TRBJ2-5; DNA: TGTGCCAGCAGCTTATCGTACAGGGTACAAGAGACCCAGTACTTC; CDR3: CASSLSYRVQETQYF
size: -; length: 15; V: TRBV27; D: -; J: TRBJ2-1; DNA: TGTGCCAGCAGTCCTCCGGGGGGCCCCAACAATGAGCAGTTCTTC; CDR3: CASSPPGGPNNEQFF
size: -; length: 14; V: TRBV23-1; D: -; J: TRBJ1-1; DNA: TGCGCCAGCAGCCCCAGGGCTAAGAACACTGAAGCTTTCTTT; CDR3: CASSPRAKNTEAFF
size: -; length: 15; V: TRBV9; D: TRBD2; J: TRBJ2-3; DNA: TGTGCCAGCAGCGCGACTAGCGGGGGTTCAGATACGCAGTATTTT; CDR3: CASSATSGGSDTQYF
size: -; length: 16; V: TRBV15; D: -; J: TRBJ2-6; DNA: TGTGCCACCAGCCCCTTTCAGGGGAAAGGGGCCAACGTCCTGACTTTC; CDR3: CATSPFQGKGANVLTF
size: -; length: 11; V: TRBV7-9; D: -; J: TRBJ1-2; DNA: TGTGCCAGCAGCTTTGGGCATGGCTACACCTTC; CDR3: CASSFGHGYTF
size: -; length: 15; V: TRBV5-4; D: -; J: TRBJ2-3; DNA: TGTGCCAGCAGCTGGCGGGCCTCCGGCACAGATACGCAGTATTTT; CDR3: CASSWRASGTDTQYF
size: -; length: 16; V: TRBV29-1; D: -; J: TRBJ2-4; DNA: TGCAGCGCGGGGTGGGGTCGAGCGCTAGCCAAAAACATTCAGTACTTC; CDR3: CSAGWGRALAKNIQYF
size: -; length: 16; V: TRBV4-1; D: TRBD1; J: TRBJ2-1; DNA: TGCGCCAGCAGCCCCCGACAGGGAAACTCCTACAATGAGCAGTTCTTC; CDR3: CASSPRQGNSYNEQFF
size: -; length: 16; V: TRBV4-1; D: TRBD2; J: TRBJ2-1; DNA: TGCGCCAGCAGCCCAACACTAGCGCCTAGAAACAATGAGCAGTTCTTC; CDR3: CASSPTLAPRNNEQFF
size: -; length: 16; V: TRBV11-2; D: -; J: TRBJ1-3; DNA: TGTGCCAGCAGCGGGGCGGAGGGGAAGGGCGGAAACACCATATATTTT; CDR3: CASSGAEGKGGNTIYF
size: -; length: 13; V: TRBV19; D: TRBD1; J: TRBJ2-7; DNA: TGTGCCAGTTCCGACAGGGTATCGGACGAGCAGTACTTC; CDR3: CASSDRVSDEQYF
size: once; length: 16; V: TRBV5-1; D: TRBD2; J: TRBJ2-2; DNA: TGCGCCAGCAGCTTGGGACTAGCATCGAACACCGGGGAGCTGTTTTTT; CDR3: CASSLGLASNTGELFF
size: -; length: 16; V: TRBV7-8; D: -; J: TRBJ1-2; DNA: TGTGCCAGCAGCTTACCAGCGCAGGGCTCACGCAGTGGCTACACCTTC; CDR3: CASSLPAQGSRSGYTF
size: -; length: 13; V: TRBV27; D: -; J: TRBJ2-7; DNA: TGTGCCAGCGGATACGGCAGGGCTTACGAGCAGTACTTC; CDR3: CASGYGRAYEQYF
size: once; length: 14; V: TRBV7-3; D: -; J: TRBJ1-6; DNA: TGTGCCAGCAGCGAGGGTACAACGAATTCACCCCTCCACTTT; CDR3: CASSEGTTNSPLHF
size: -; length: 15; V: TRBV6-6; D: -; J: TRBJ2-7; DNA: TGTGCCAGCAGCCGTCCCCGGACAGAGGGCTACGAGCAGTACTTC; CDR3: CASSRPRTEGYEQYF
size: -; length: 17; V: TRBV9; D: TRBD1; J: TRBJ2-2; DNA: TGTGCCAGCAGCGTAGGGGGACAGGGACTGAACACCGGGGAGCTGTTTTTT; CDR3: CASSVGGQGLNTGELFF
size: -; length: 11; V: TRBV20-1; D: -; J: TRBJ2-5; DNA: TGCAGTGGACTGACCGGGGAGACCCAGTACTTC; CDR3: CSGLTGETQYF